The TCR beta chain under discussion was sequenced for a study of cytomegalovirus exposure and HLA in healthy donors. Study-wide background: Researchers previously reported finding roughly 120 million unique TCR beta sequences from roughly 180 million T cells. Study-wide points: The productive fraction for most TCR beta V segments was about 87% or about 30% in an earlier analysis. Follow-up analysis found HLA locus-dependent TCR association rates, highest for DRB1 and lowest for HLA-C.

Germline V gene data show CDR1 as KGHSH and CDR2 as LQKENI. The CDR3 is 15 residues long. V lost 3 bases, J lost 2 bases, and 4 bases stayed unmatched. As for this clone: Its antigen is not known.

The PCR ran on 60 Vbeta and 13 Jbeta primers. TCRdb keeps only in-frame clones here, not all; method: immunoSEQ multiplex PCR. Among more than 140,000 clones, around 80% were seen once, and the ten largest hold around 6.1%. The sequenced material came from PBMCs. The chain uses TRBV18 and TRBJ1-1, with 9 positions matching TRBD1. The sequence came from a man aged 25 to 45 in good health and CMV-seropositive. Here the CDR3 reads CASSPGQGTNTEAFF. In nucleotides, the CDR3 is TGTGCCAGCTCACCCGGACAGGGGACAAACACTGAAGCTTTCTTT.